The 12 T cell receptor beta chains reported below all come from one sample, sequenced in a study of blood T cells in healthy people across ages. It was with a sample-barcoded 5' primer and a J-beta primer mix that a second PCR of about 7 to 12 cycles was run. TCRdb independently ran MiXCR on the 5' RACE reads; one entry per CDR3 protein. The sample has roughly 680,000 distinct CDR3 sequences; 52% are singletons. The source material was blood. These receptors all come from a woman aged 80 or older in good health.

Note on this clonotype: Given a much more abundant clone one base away, this may be a read error. V gene TRBV6-1 combines with J gene TRBJ2-1; TRBD2 might be the D (6 bases). In germline, CDR1 is MNHNS, CDR2 SASEGT. The CDR3 contains 13 residues. The CDR3 nucleotides read TGTGCCGGAGGGACCTCGCTTAACAATGAGCAGTCCTTC. Translation gives CAGGTSLNNEQSF.

This clonotype came up a few times. The chain joins TRBV20-1 to TRBJ2-5; 14 bases match TRBD2. CDR3 length: 15 amino acids. After removal of 3 bases from V and 5 bases from J, the junction contained 5 bases not matched to a gene. Germline loops: CDR1 DFQATT, CDR2 SNEGSKA (reference sequence). CDR3 in amino acids: CSARGWTSGRETQYF. The DNA for the CDR3 is TGCAGTGCTAGGGGTTGGACTAGCGGGAGGGAGACCCAGTACTTC.

This clonotype occurred a few times. This rearrangement joins TRBV20-1 to TRBJ2-2; D uncertain. V was clipped by 0 bases and J by 3 bases, with 8 bases between them. Germline-derived CDR1 and CDR2 are DFQATT and SNEGSKA (reference sequence). This CDR3 has 14 amino acids. The CDR3 here is CSARELRDTGELFF. The CDR3 bases are TGCAGTGCTAGAGAACTTAGGGACACCGGGGAGCTGTTTTTT.

The chain uses TRBV12-3 or TRBV12-4 and TRBJ1-4; no reliable D call. Trimming removed 6 bases from V and 10 bases from J, with 12 bases in between. The CDR3 is made up of 12 amino acids. The CDR3 DNA sequence: TGTGCCAGCAGCTTATTTGAGGGAAAACTGTTTTTT. This codes for CASSLFEGKLFF.

CDR3 amino acids: CASSSGGVSTGELFF. CDR3 in DNA: TGTGCCAGCAGTTCAGGGGGCGTTTCAACCGGGGAGCTGTTTTTT. The V and J genes are TRBV28 and TRBJ2-2, with TRBD1 identical over 8 bases. Trimming took 4 bases from V and 5 from J; bases not matched to a gene: 6. Germline V gene lookup returns CDR1 MDHEN and CDR2 SYDVKM. This CDR3 has 15 amino acids.

At least ten counts were recorded for this clonotype. The chain couples TRBV12-3 or TRBV12-4 to TRBJ2-3; 7 nucleotides align to TRBD1. J lost 4 bases, V lost 5 bases, and 9 bases had no gene match. This CDR3 is 15 amino acids long. The CDR3 region is CASSGQAGGPDTQYF. The CDR3 DNA follows: TGTGCCAGCAGTGGACAGGCCGGAGGACCAGATACGCAGTATTTT.

This clonotype has ten or more counts. The chain employs TRBV2 and TRBJ2-3; 10 nucleotides match TRBD1. Germline values: CDR1 SNHLY, CDR2 FYNNEI. The V gene end was trimmed by 3 bases and the J gene end by 3 bases; junction bases not matched to a gene: 12. This CDR3 spans 18 amino acids. CDR3 amino acids: CASSERQGANLRTDTQYF. The CDR3 coding sequence is TGTGCCAGCAGTGAGAGACAGGGGGCGAATCTTAGGACAGATACGCAGTATTTT.

This clonotype was found once. The rearrangement links TRBV12-3 or TRBV12-4 to TRBJ2-7, with D possibly called TRBD1 or TRBD2 (5 bases each). Trimming took off 3 bases at V and 1 base at J, with 16 bases between the two ends. CDR3 size: 16 residues. This CDR3 is CASSLGVGDLSYEQYF. The CDR3 region has the DNA TGTGCCAGCAGTTTGGGGGTCGGGGACCTTTCCTACGAGCAGTACTTC.

This chain joins TRBV5-1 and TRBJ1-1; the D gene is possibly TRBD1 (6 bases). V shed 1 base and J shed 6 bases, with 13 bases lying between them. Germline loops: CDR1 SGHRS, CDR2 YFSETQ. The CDR3 covers 14 residues. In DNA form, the CDR3 reads TGCGCCAGCAGCTTGAAAGGGGGTAGCGCTGAAGCTTTCTTT. It specifies CASSLKGGSAEAFF.

This clonotype was found a few times. The chain uses TRBV20-1 and TRBJ2-2, with a tentative D call TRBD2 (6 bases). With 5 bases removed from V and 0 bases from J, the gap between germline ends came to 13 bases. CDR1 is DFQATT and CDR2 is SNEGSKA in the germline V gene (reference sequence). This CDR3 contains 15 residues. In nucleotides, the CDR3 is TGCAGTGCTGAGCCACAGCGGGCGAACACCGGGGAGCTGTTTTTT. Translated: CSAEPQRANTGELFF.

Only a few counts were recorded for this clonotype. A much larger clone lies one base from this, so it may be a read error. This chain links TRBV20-1 with TRBJ2-5; TRBD2 aligns across 7 bases. This CDR3 has 15 amino acids. V dropped 6 bases and J dropped 11; count of bases not matched to a gene: 21. Germline values: CDR1 DFQATT, CDR2 SNEGSKA (reference sequence). The CDR3 protein is CSADPSGNSAREQYF. For the CDR3, the DNA is TGCAGTGCGGACCCCAGCGGGAATTCGGCGCGTGAGCAGTACTTC.

On this clonotype: A much more abundant neighbour one base away suggests this may be a read error. The DNA of the CDR3 is TGTGCCAGCGGTTCAGGGGGAGGCTCCTACAATGAGCAGTTCTTC. Protein: CASGSGGGSYNEQFF. This chain joins TRBV12-3 or TRBV12-4 and TRBJ2-1; TRBD1 might be the D (7 bases). With 8 bases removed from V and 0 bases from J, the gap between germline ends came to 14 bases. The CDR3 consists of 15 residues.